This T cell receptor (beta chain) was sequenced for a study of PD-1 blockade in classical Hodgkin lymphoma. No patient escaped relapse after autologous stem cell transplantation, and brentuximab vedotin exposure varied. The CD4+ T cells used were purified from thawed PBMCs through magnetic negative selection. Trimming took 6 bases from V and 1 from J; bases not matched to a gene: 15. This CDR3 is built from 18 residues. Looked up from germline, CDR1 is LGHNA and CDR2 is YNFKEQ. Generated by immunoSEQ multiplex PCR, the TCRdb table keeps only in-frame clones and is missing some. The profile shows about 27,000 clones, about 74% of them singletons.

This TCR was recovered from a human donor with classical Hodgkin lymphoma. Sequencing was performed on CD4+ T cells from blood, taken at baseline. The V gene is TRBV4-2, the J gene TRBJ1-5; TRBD1 agrees at 7 bases. CDR3 residues: CASRLDRAWLSSNQPQHF. The DNA for the CDR3 is TGTGCCAGCAGACTTGACAGGGCCTGGCTTTCGAGCAATCAGCCCCAGCATTTT.